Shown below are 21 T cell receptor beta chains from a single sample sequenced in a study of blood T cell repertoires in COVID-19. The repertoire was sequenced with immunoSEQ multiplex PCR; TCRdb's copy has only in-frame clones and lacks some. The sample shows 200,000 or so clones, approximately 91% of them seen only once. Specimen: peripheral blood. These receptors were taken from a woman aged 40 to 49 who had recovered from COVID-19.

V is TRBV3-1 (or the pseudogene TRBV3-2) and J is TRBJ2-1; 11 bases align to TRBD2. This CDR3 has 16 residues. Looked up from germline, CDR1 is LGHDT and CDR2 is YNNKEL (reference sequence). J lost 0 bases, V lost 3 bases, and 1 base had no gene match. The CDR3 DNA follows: TGTGCCAGCAGCCAGCTAGCGGGAGGCTCCTACAATGAGCAGTTCTTC. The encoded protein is CASSQLAGGSYNEQFF.

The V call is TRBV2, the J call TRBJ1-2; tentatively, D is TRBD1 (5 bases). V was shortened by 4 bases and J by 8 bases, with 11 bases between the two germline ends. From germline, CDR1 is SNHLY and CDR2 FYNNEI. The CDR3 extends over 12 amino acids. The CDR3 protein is CASSGDSQGYTF. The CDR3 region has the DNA TGTGCCAGCAGTGGGGACTCCCAGGGCTACACCTTC. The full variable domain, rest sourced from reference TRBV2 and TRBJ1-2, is EPEVTQTPSHQVTQMGQEVILRCVPISNHLYFYWYRQILGQKVEFLVSFYNNEISEKSEIFDDQFSVERPDGSNFTLKIRSTKLEDSAMYFCASSGDSQGYTFGSGTRLTVV.

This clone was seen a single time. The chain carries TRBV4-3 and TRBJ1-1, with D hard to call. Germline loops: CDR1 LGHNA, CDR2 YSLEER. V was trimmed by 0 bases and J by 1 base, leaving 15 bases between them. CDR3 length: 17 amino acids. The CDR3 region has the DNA TGCGCCAGCAGCCAAGATTATGTGGTGTTGAGGAACACTGAAGCTTTCTTT. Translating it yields CASSQDYVVLRNTEAFF.

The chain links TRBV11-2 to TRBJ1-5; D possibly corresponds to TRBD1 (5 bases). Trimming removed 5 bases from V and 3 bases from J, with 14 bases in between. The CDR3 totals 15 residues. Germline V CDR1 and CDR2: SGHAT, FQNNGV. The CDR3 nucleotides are TGTGCCAGCAGCCCCGACGGGGGGTACAATCAGCCCCAGCATTTT. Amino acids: CASSPDGGYNQPQHF. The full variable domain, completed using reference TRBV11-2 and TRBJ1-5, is EAGVAQSPRYKIIEKRQSVAFWCNPISGHATLYWYQQILGQGPKLLIQFQNNGVVDDSQLPKDRFSAERLKGVDSTLKIQPAKLEDSAVYLCASSPDGGYNQPQHFGDGTRLSIL.

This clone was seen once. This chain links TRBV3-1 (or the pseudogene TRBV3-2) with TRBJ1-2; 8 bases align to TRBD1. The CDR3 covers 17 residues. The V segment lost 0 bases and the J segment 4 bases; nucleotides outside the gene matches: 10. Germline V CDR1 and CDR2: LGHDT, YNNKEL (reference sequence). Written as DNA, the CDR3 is TGTGCCAGCAGCCAAGAAACTGGCAGGGGGCCTGGCTATGGCTACACCTTC. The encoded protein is CASSQETGRGPGYGYTF.

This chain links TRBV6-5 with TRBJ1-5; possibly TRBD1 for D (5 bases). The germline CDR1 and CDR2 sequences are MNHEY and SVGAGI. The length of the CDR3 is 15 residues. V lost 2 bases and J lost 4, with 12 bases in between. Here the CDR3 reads CASSYGGVGNQPQHF. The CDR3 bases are TGTGCCAGCAGTTACGGAGGGGTTGGGAATCAGCCCCAGCATTTT.

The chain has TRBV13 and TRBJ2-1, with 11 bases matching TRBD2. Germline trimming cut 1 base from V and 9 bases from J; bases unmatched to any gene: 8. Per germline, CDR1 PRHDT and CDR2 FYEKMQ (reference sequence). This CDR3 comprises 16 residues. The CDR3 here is CASSLEQLAGGGEQFF. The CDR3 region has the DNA TGTGCCAGCAGCTTAGAACAGCTAGCGGGAGGTGGTGAGCAGTTCTTC.

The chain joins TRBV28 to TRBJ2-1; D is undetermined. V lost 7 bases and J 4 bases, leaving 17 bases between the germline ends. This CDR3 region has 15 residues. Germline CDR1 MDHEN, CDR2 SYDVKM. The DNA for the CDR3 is TGTGCCAGCAACATCAACAGTTACATATACAATGAGCAGTTCTTC. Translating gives CASNINSYIYNEQFF.

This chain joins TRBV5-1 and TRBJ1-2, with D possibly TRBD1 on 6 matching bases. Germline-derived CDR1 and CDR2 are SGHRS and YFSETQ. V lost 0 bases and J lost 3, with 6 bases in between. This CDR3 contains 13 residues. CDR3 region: CASSLEGDYGYTF. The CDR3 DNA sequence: TGCGCCAGCAGCTTGGAGGGGGACTATGGCTACACCTTC.

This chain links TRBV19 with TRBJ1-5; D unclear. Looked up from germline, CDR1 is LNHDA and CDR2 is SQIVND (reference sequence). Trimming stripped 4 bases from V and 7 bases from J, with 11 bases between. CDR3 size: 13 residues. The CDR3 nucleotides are TGTGCCAGTAGTACCCAGGTCCAGCAGCCCCAGCATTTT. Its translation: CASSTQVQQPQHF.

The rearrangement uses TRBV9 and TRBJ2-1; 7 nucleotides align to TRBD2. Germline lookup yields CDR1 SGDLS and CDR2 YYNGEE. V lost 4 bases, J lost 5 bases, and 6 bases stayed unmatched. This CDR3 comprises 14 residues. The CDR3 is CASSSEAGNNEQFF. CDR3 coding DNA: TGTGCCAGCAGCTCTGAAGCGGGGAACAATGAGCAGTTCTTC.

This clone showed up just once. Written as DNA, the CDR3 is TGTGCCAGTAGTCAATCTAGCGGAGGCTCCTACAATGAGCAGTTCTTC. It is translated as CASSQSSGGSYNEQFF. J is TRBJ2-1 and V is TRBV19, with 7 nucleotides matching TRBD2. This CDR3 is built from 16 residues. Germline loops: CDR1 LNHDA, CDR2 SQIVND (reference sequence). V lost 5 bases, J lost 0 bases, and 7 bases stayed unmatched. Full variable domain (missing parts from reference TRBV19 and TRBJ2-1): DGGITQSPKYLFRKEGQNVTLSCEQNLNHDAMYWYRQDPGQGLRLIYYSQIVNDFQKGDIAEGYSVSREKKESFPLTVTSAQKNPTAFYLCASSQSSGGSYNEQFFGPGTRLTVL.

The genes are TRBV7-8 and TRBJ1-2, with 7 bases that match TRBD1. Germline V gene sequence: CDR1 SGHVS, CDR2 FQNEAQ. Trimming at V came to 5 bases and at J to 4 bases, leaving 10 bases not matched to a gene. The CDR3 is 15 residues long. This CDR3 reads CASSPTRGQGYGYTF. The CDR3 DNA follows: TGTGCCAGCAGCCCTACTAGGGGGCAGGGCTATGGCTACACCTTC. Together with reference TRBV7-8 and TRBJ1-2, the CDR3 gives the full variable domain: GAGVSQSPRYKVAKRGQDVALRCDPISGHVSLFWYQQALGQGPEFLTYFQNEAQLDKSGLPSDRFFAERPEGSVSTLKIQRTQQEDSAVYLCASSPTRGQGYGYTFGSGTRLTVV.

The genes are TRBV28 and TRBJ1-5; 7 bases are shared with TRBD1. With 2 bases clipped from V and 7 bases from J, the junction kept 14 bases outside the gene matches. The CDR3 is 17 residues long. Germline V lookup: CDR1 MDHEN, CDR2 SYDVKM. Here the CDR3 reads CASSLMVGLGGRQPQHF. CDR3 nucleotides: TGTGCCAGCAGTTTAATGGTAGGGCTAGGGGGCAGGCAGCCCCAGCATTTT.

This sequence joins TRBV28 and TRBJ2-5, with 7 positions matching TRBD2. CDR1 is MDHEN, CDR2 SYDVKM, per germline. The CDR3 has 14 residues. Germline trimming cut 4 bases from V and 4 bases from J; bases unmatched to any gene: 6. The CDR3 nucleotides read TGTGCCAGCAGTTGGGAGGGCCTTCGAGAGACCCAGTACTTC. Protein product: CASSWEGLRETQYF.

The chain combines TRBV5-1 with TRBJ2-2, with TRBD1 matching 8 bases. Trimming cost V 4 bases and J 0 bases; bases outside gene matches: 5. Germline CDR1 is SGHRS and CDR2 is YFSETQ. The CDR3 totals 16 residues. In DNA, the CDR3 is TGCGCCAGCAGCCTAGGACAGGGTTCGAACACCGGGGAGCTGTTTTTT. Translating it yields CASSLGQGSNTGELFF.

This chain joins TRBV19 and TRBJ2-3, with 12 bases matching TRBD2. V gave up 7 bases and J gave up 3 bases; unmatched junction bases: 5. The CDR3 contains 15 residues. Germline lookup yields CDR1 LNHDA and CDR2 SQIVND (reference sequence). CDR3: CASTRTSGITDTQYF. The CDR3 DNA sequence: TGTGCCAGTACCAGGACTAGCGGGATAACAGATACGCAGTATTTT. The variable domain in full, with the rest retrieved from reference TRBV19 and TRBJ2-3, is DGGITQSPKYLFRKEGQNVTLSCEQNLNHDAMYWYRQDPGQGLRLIYYSQIVNDFQKGDIAEGYSVSREKKESFPLTVTSAQKNPTAFYLCASTRTSGITDTQYFGPGTRLTVL.

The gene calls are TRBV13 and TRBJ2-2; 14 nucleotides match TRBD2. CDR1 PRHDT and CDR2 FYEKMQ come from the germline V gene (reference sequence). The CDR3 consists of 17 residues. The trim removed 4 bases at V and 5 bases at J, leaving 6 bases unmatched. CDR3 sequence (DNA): TGTGCCAGCAGCTGGGGACTAGCGGGAGCTGAGACCGGGGAGCTGTTTTTT. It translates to CASSWGLAGAETGELFF.

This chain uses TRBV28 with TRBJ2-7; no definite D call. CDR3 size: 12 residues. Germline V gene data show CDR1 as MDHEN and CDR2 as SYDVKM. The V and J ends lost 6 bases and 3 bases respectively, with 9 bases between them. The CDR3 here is CASSLGGYEQYF. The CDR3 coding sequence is TGTGCCAGCAGCCTAGGTGGCTACGAGCAGTACTTC.

The CDR3 sequence: CAWAGLAYNEQFF. The CDR3 DNA sequence: TGTGCCTGGGCGGGACTGGCCTACAATGAGCAGTTCTTC. The V gene is TRBV30, the J gene TRBJ2-1, with D possibly matching TRBD2 (6 bases). The CDR3 is 13 amino acids. Trimming shortened V by 5 bases and J by 2 bases, and 10 bases separated the two germline ends. The germline V gene encodes CDR1 GTSNPN and CDR2 SVGIG (reference sequence).

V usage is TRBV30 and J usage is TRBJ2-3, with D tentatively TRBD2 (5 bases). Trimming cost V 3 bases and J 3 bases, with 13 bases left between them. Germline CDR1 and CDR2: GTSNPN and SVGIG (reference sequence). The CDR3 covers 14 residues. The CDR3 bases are TGTGCCTGGAGGGGAAGCGGAGCAACAGATACGCAGTATTTT. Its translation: CAWRGSGATDTQYF.